One and the same sample provided the 4 T cell receptor beta chains below, sequenced in a study of technical replicates of blood from several donors. Assay used: immunoSEQ multiplex PCR; TCRdb lists only in-frame clones, some missing. The table includes 14,000 or so clones, 84% detected once. Sequenced input: PBMCs. All receptors derive from a human donor in good health.

The chain has TRBV19 and TRBJ2-5; TRBD2 matches at 9 bases. The V gene's germline CDR1 is LNHDA and CDR2 SQIVND (reference sequence). V lost 5 bases to trimming and J lost 2 bases; unmatched junction nucleotides: 12. The CDR3 totals 17 residues. CDR3 DNA: TGTGCCAGTAGTCCAATTAGAGCGGGAGGAAGGCAAGAGACCCAGTACTTC. It specifies CASSPIRAGGRQETQYF.

The chain joins TRBV4-1 to TRBJ2-3, with 10 positions matching TRBD1. CDR1 MGHRA and CDR2 YSYEKL come from the germline V gene. This CDR3 comprises 16 residues. V was pared by 1 base and J by 2 bases, with 3 bases of the junction left unmatched. CDR3 bases: TGCGCCAGCAGCCAAGCAGACAGGGGGCACACAGATACGCAGTATTTT. Encoded protein: CASSQADRGHTDTQYF.

The rearrangement uses TRBV12-5 and TRBJ2-3, with TRBD2 matching 15 bases. V trimming: 6 bases; J trimming: 2 bases; junction bases outside the gene matches: 15. Germline V lookup: CDR1 LGHNT, CDR2 FRNRAP. CDR3 length equals 20 residues. In DNA form, the CDR3 reads TGTGCTAGTGGCTCCCGACAGGGGCGGACTAGCGGGAGGGCCACAGATACGCAGTATTTT. It translates to CASGSRQGRTSGRATDTQYF.

The chain joins TRBV18 to TRBJ2-2; no clear D gene. The CDR3 is 16 residues long. Germline V gene sequence: CDR1 KGHSH, CDR2 LQKENI. V gave up 8 bases and J gave up 1 base, with 17 bases separating them. CDR3 in DNA: TGTGCCAGCCCAGAGGCAGACTCCTTGAACACCGGGGAGCTGTTTTTT. Translation gives CASPEADSLNTGELFF.